These T cell receptor beta chains were read from a single sample in a study of blood T cell repertoires in COVID-19. Using immunoSEQ multiplex PCR, the repertoire was profiled, and TCRdb retains in-frame clones only, with some absent. This sample has 250,000 to 350,000 clones, with around 89% found just once. Sequencing used peripheral blood. The origin of the receptors is a woman between 25 and 40 years old who had recovered from COVID-19. The conserved cysteine and the conserved F or W are not part of the CDR3 here. A D gene is named only where the DNA matches it firmly. Some rows mark clone size as missing; the rest say once, few, many or name a class of expanded clone.

ASSRDRNTEAF TRBV19 TRBD1 NA TRBJ1-1
ASSIAGGMRETQY TRBV6-5 TRBD2 NA TRBJ2-5
AWRSNTEAF TRBV30 NA few TRBJ1-1
ASSQGDRGYQAF TRBV3-1/TRBV3-2 TRBD1 NA TRBJ1-1
ASSQNDRDHNEQF TRBV4-2 TRBD1 NA TRBJ2-1
ASSYAPGGSYGYT TRBV6-6 TRBD1 NA TRBJ1-2
ATSRARDRGNTEAF TRBV15 TRBD1 NA TRBJ1-1
ASSIRSGGVGADTQY TRBV19 NA NA TRBJ2-3
ASSPRQNNSPLH TRBV6-5 NA few TRBJ1-6
ASSHLLQGAFNQPQH TRBV16 TRBD1 few TRBJ1-5
ASSLAGGRKF TRBV11-2 NA NA TRBJ2-1
ASSQVYSSEAF TRBV4-1 NA NA TRBJ1-1
AWRGQGISPLH TRBV30 NA NA TRBJ1-6
ASSLPGQGAREQY TRBV7-8 TRBD1 NA TRBJ2-7
ASRGQGARAGYT TRBV28 TRBD1 NA TRBJ1-2
ATSRPPGQGLDEQF TRBV15 TRBD1 NA TRBJ2-1
AGGRRNTEAF TRBV30 NA once TRBJ1-1
ASSNDGTTTEAF TRBV6-6 NA NA TRBJ1-1
ASGQTSGGARRTEAF TRBV28 NA NA TRBJ1-1
ASSLGTGTPWETQY TRBV7-9 NA NA TRBJ2-5
AISEKRGGEQY TRBV10-3 NA NA TRBJ2-7
ASSFDPPGAQY TRBV7-8 NA NA TRBJ2-5
ASSLGADYYGYT TRBV7-8 NA NA TRBJ1-2
ASKSDTANYGYT TRBV19 NA NA TRBJ1-2
ATSRGQDQETQY TRBV15 NA NA TRBJ2-5
ASSDQQGASGELF TRBV2 TRBD1 NA TRBJ2-2
ASSEARGAYGYT TRBV6-2/TRBV6-3 TRBD1 NA TRBJ1-2
SARAGHEQF TRBV20-1 NA NA TRBJ2-1
ASSLDRQETQY TRBV5-6 NA NA TRBJ2-5
ASSRQVTDTQY TRBV19 NA NA TRBJ2-3
ASSNRQGSGNTIY TRBV4-2 TRBD1 NA TRBJ1-3
ASSLMSGGVGGYT TRBV5-6 TRBD1 NA TRBJ1-2
ASSISPRGNQPQH TRBV19 NA NA TRBJ1-5
ASSPPDERGFQF TRBV18 TRBD2 NA TRBJ2-1
ASRPGQDYTEAF TRBV14 TRBD1 NA TRBJ1-1
ASSAQGQLFGNTIY TRBV6-1 TRBD1 NA TRBJ1-3
ASTSSQVHEQY TRBV7-9 NA NA TRBJ2-7
ASSQSPRAGGETQY TRBV3-1/TRBV3-2 NA NA TRBJ2-5
ASSLGSYNEQF TRBV7-3 NA NA TRBJ2-1
SASRTGINEKLF TRBV20-1 NA NA TRBJ1-4
ASSLRGIGGANPYEQY TRBV7-2 TRBD2 NA TRBJ2-7
AISVQMYEQY TRBV10-3 NA NA TRBJ2-7
ASSLDESVDEQF TRBV7-8 NA NA TRBJ2-1
ASSYSTGVMSGELF TRBV6-2/TRBV6-3 TRBD1 NA TRBJ2-2
ASSLTGTEAF TRBV5-1 NA NA TRBJ1-1
ASRSGTGNSPLH TRBV7-3 TRBD1 NA TRBJ1-6
ASSLATGERSNSPLH TRBV5-1 TRBD1 NA TRBJ1-6
ASSLGAGNSNQPQH TRBV5-1 NA NA TRBJ1-5
ASSQYRAGGDTGELF TRBV4-1 TRBD2 NA TRBJ2-2
ASSQSRTRRAF TRBV4-3 NA NA TRBJ1-1
ASSLDPSGSSYEQY TRBV5-1 TRBD2 NA TRBJ2-7
ATSVRGLDGYT TRBV24-1 NA NA TRBJ1-2
ASSSFGGTLTGNTIY TRBV5-6 NA NA TRBJ1-3
ASSSPSGGLHEQF TRBV5-4 TRBD2 NA TRBJ2-1
ASSRTSAYTQY TRBV3-1/TRBV3-2 TRBD2 NA TRBJ2-3
ASSYDRGRTEAF TRBV28 TRBD1 few TRBJ1-1
ASSIGGGHTEAF TRBV19 TRBD1 NA TRBJ1-1
ASGEGLSYEQY TRBV28 TRBD2 once TRBJ2-7
ASSLDYGHITGELF TRBV28 NA NA TRBJ2-2
ASSQEAGEHYEQY TRBV4-3 NA NA TRBJ2-7